At least ten counts were recorded for the clone carrying this T cell receptor beta chain. V shed 1 base and J 0 bases; nucleotides not matched to a gene: 11. The V gene's germline CDR1 is MGHRA and CDR2 YSYEKL. The CDR3 sequence is 19 residues long. The data stem from a study of neurological immune-mediated disorders. TCRdb re-analysed the 5' RACE reads in MiXCR, keeping a single row per CDR3 protein. The table shows around 130,000 distinct CDR3 sequences, with 3.2% occurring only once. The material sequenced was PBMCs. The gene calls are TRBV4-1 and TRBJ2-2; 7 bases map to TRBD1. The receptor comes from a woman between 25 and 40 years old with multiple sclerosis. This CDR3 is CASSQAGTATFANTGELFF. The CDR3 nucleotides read TGCGCCAGCAGCCAAGCCGGGACAGCGACGTTCGCGAACACCGGGGAGCTGTTTTTT.